Reported below is one T cell receptor beta chain. In its sample, this clonotype was seen many times. Its antigen is still unknown. Per-base quality was not reported, and no clone a single base away is much larger than it. Stable Graves' hyperthyroidism was defined as the absence of progression to ophthalmopathy over 18 months of follow-up. Hyperthyroidism patients were newly diagnosed, with disease duration under 2 months, and aged 18 to 65 years. Patients with uncontrolled infections, other autoimmune diseases, pregnancy or lactation were excluded. Diagnoses were based on clinical symptoms, serum thyroxine and TRAb, thyroid ultrasound and orbital computed tomography. PBMCs were separated from roughly 9.3 ml of fresh peripheral blood using Ficoll-Paque density gradient centrifugation. Total RNA was extracted using Trizol reagent, and RNA quality was assessed on an Agilent 2100 Bioanalyzer. The TCR beta CDR3 regions were amplified from the RNA transcripts. The TCR CDR3 was subjected to a first round of RT-PCR using the HTBI primer set and the Qiagen OneStep RT-PCR kit. Libraries were constructed in a second round of multiplex PCR, after which size selection and purification were performed. Libraries were sequenced paired-end with 100 bp reads on an Illumina HiSeq2000. The original methods were these. Raw data were processed with SOAPnuke, discarding reads with adapters, uncalled bases, mean Phred below 15, or no exact constant-primer or identifier match. COPE v1.2.5 was used to merge the high-quality paired reads, and each unique nucleotide sequence was defined as a clonotype. MiTCR v1.1 was used to align clonotypes to the IMGT TRBV, TRBD and TRBJ reference segments. Analysis was restricted to V-J combinations with a frequency above 0.0001, which covered 99.2% of repertoires. A TCS score was defined as the ratio of F50 (clonal expansion) to E x V (chaos), with BLOSUM62-based TCRdist applied between CDR3 peptides within each V-J. Welch's t-statistics and random forest reduced roughly 530 V-J features to roughly 13, which were used in a naive Bayes classifier (R e1071). The Morisita-Horn index was used to measure how similar the thyroid and blood repertoires were. TCRdb handled the public reads itself, with Q25 trimming in fastp and clone calling in MiXCR, and kept productive beta chains. Records with the same CDR3 protein are collapsed into one entry carrying the most frequent genes and DNA. These V and J calls rely on TCRdb rather than the paper's analysis. Recorded for this sample are about 840,000 distinct CDR3 sequences; over 35% of them occurred a single time. The ten most abundant clones make up roughly 8.3% of the sample.

The data originate from a study of T cells in Graves' hyperthyroidism and ophthalmopathy (dated by TCRdb to the late 2010s). Notes on the research overall: Peripheral blood was sampled at the time of initial diagnosis, prior to any treatment. Whether ophthalmopathy could be predicted prospectively was tested in an independent validation cohort made up of 18 to 20 hyperthyroidism patients plus 17 patients who later progressed to ophthalmopathy. The approximately 98 discovery patients were randomly divided into training and test sets at a 7:3 ratio. In addition, the study compared T-cell repertoires in thyroid tissue and in blood from about six Graves' hyperthyroidism patients. TCR Vbeta CDR3 sequencing of 135 peripheral blood samples (43 ophthalmopathy, about 80 hyperthyroidism and approximately 17 progressor patients) is reported in the paper. Following sampling, methimazole starting at 30 mg daily was given to hyperthyroidism patients, and high-dose intravenous methylprednisolone was given to ophthalmopathy patients. To identify distinguishing TCR V-J signatures, a discovery cohort of 95 to 100 patients was used, comprising some 43 with Graves' ophthalmopathy and around 57 with stable Graves' hyperthyroidism.

Results the study describes overall, beyond this receptor: Most expanded thyroid clonotypes (frequency above 0.001) were also detected in blood, suggesting blood repertoires may reflect thyroid immune responses. A model built on a 13 V-J signature distinguished ophthalmopathy from stable hyperthyroidism, reaching 85% to 90% sensitivity and 81% to 83% specificity in cross-validation and 80%/75% in testing. In validation, the model predicted progression to ophthalmopathy a median of roughly six months before onset, with over 55% sensitivity and just under 75% specificity. Sample size was not statistically predetermined, and blinding of investigators to group allocation was not performed.

Based on the germline V gene, the CDR1 and CDR2 sequences are SGHTA and FQGTGA. The CDR3 numbers 13 residues from cysteine through phenylalanine. The kept DNA is CDR3 alone, 39 bases in frame from the first base. The trim is 6 bases for V and 5 bases for J, with a gap of 8 bases between the germline ends. The material sequenced was blood. The receptor was derived from a man aged 18-30 years with Graves' hyperthyroidism. This receptor chain uses TRBV7-3 and TRBJ1-6, with the D gene not confidently named. The DNA sequence follows: TGTGCCAGCAGTTTTACAGATAATTCACCCCTCCACTTT. Its protein product is CASSFTDNSPLHF.